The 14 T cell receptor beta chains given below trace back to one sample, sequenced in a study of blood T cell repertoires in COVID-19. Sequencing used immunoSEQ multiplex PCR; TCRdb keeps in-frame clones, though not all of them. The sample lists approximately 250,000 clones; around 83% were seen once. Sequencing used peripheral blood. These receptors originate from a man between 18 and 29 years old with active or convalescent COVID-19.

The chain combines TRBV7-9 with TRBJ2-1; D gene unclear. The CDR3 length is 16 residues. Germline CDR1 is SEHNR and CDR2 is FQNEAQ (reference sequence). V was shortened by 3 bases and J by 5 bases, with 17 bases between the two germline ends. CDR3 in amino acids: CASSFGSAREHNEQFF. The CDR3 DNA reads TGTGCCAGCAGCTTCGGGTCCGCTAGAGAGCACAATGAGCAGTTCTTC.

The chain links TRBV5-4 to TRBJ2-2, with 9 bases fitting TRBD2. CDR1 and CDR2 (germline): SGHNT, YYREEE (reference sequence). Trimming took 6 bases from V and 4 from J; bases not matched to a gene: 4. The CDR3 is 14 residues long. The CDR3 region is CASNSGLATGELFF. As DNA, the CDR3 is TGTGCCAGCAACTCGGGACTAGCCACCGGGGAGCTGTTTTTT.

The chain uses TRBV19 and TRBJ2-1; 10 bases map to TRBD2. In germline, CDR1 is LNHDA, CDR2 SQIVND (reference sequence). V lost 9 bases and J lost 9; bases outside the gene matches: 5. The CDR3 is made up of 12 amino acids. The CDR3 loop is CASRLAGGEQFF. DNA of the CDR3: TGTGCCAGCAGACTAGCGGGCGGTGAGCAGTTCTTC.

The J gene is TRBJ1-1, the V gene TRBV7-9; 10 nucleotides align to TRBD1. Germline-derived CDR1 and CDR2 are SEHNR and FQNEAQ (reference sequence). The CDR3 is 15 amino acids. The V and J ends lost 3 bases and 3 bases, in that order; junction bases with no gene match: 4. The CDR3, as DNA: TGTGCCAGCAGCTTTCCCGACAGGGGGCACACTGAAGCTTTCTTT. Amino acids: CASSFPDRGHTEAFF.

The CDR3: CASSYPAGTGKDEQFF. In DNA form, the CDR3 reads TGTGCCAGCAGTTATCCTGCCGGGACAGGTAAAGATGAGCAGTTCTTC. V gene TRBV6-5 combines with J gene TRBJ2-1; 8 bases agree with TRBD1. This CDR3 has 16 amino acids. Germline CDR1 and CDR2: MNHEY and SVGAGI. After removal of 3 bases from V and 8 bases from J, the junction contained 12 bases not matched to a gene.

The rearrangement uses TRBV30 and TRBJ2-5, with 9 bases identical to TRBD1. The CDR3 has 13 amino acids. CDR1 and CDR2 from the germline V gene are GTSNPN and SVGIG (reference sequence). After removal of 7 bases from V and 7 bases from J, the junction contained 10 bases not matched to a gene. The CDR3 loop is CAFTGGVIATQYF. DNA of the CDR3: TGTGCCTTTACAGGGGGCGTTATCGCGACCCAGTACTTC.

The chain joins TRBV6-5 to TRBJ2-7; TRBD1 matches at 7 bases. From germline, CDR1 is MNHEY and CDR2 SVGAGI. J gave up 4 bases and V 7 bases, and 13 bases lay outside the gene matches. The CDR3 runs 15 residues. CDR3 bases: TGTGCCAGCAAATACCCGGGACAGATGAATTACGAGCAGTACTTC. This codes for CASKYPGQMNYEQYF.

The CDR3 is CASSLHIAGGTEAFF. CDR3 nucleotide sequence: TGTGCCAGCAGCCTACATATCGCAGGGGGTACTGAAGCTTTCTTT. V usage is TRBV7-8 and J usage is TRBJ1-1; 7 bases map to TRBD1. The CDR3 sequence is 15 residues long. V trimming: 5 bases; J trimming: 5 bases; junction bases outside the gene matches: 11. Germline values: CDR1 SGHVS, CDR2 FQNEAQ.

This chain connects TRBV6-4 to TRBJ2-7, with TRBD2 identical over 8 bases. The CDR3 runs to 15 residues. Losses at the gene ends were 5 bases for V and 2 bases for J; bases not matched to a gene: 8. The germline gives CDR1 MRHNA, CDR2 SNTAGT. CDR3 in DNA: TGTGCCAGCAGTCCCGGGGGGGTTGGAACCTACGAGCAGTACTTC. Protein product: CASSPGGVGTYEQYF.

The CDR3 DNA reads TGTGCCAGTAGGGACCGGGGTAGCACAGATACGCAGTATTTT. As protein: CASRDRGSTDTQYF. V is TRBV19 and J is TRBJ2-3; D is perhaps TRBD2 (5 bases). Trimming removed 6 bases at V and 0 bases at J, with 10 bases between. This CDR3 contains 14 residues. The germline V gene has CDR1 LNHDA and CDR2 SQIVND (reference sequence). The variable domain in full, with the rest retrieved from reference TRBV19 and TRBJ2-3, is DGGITQSPKYLFRKEGQNVTLSCEQNLNHDAMYWYRQDPGQGLRLIYYSQIVNDFQKGDIAEGYSVSREKKESFPLTVTSAQKNPTAFYLCASRDRGSTDTQYFGPGTRLTVL.

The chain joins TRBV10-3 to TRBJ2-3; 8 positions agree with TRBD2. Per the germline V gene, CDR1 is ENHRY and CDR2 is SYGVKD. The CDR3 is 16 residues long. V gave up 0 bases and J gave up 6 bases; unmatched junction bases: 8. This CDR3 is CAISESYGGESDTQYF. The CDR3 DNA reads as TGTGCCATCAGTGAGTCGTACGGGGGGGAGTCTGATACGCAGTATTTT.

The CDR3 here is CASSEDRDTDTQYF. CDR3 in DNA: TGTGCCAGCAGTGAAGACAGAGACACAGATACGCAGTATTTT. V and J are TRBV6-4 and TRBJ2-3, with D tentatively TRBD1 (5 bases). This CDR3 region has 14 residues. Germline V gene sequence: CDR1 MRHNA, CDR2 SNTAGT. With 3 bases removed from V and 2 bases from J, the gap between germline ends came to 9 bases.

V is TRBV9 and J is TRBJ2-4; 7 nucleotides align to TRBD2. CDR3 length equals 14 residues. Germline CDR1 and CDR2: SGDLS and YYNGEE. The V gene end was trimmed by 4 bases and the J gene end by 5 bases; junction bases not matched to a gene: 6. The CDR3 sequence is CASSPASGQNIQYF. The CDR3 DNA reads TGTGCCAGCAGCCCGGCTAGCGGACAAAACATTCAGTACTTC. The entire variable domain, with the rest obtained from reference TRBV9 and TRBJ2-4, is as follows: DSGVTQTPKHLITATGQRVTLRCSPRSGDLSVYWYQQSLDQGLQFLIQYYNGEERAKGNILERFSAQQFPDLHSELNLSSLELGDSALYFCASSPASGQNIQYFGAGTRLSVL.

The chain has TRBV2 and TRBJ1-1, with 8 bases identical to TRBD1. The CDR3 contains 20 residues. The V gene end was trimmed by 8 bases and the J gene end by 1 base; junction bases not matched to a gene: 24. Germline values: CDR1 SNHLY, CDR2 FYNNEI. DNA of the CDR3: TGTGCCAGCCCGGACAGGGCAATTCCAATTAGGAATCTCCCGAACACTGAAGCTTTCTTT. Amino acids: CASPDRAIPIRNLPNTEAFF.